What follows are 9 T cell receptor beta chains derived from one specimen sequenced in a study of T cell responses to AZD1222 COVID-19 vaccine. TCRdb's copy holds only in-frame clones and misses some; the assay was immunoSEQ multiplex PCR. The sample records about 130,000 clones, 80% to 90% being singletons. The material was peripheral blood, obtained on day 0 of AZD1222 vaccination. These receptors were collected from an adult in good health.

The chain has TRBV6-6 and TRBJ1-1; D may be TRBD1 (6 bases). This CDR3 has 14 amino acids. The ends were cut back, 2 bases at V and 3 bases at J, with 10 bases in the middle. CDR1 and CDR2 (germline): MNHNY, SVGAGI (reference sequence). CDR3 DNA: TGTGCCAGCAGTTACGGGTCAGGGGACACTGAAGCTTTCTTT. The encoded protein is CASSYGSGDTEAFF.

This chain joins TRBV30 and TRBJ2-6; no definite D call. V was shortened by 4 bases and J by 1 base, with 17 bases between the two germline ends. The germline CDR1 and CDR2 sequences are GTSNPN and SVGIG (reference sequence). The CDR3 consists of 17 residues. The chain's CDR3 is CAWNLIRARSGANVLTF. Written as DNA, the CDR3 is TGTGCCTGGAATTTGATTAGGGCCCGTTCTGGGGCCAACGTCCTGACTTTC.

The chain employs TRBV28 and TRBJ1-6; 11 nucleotides line up with TRBD1. CDR3 length: 16 amino acids. Germline CDR1 and CDR2: MDHEN and SYDVKM. The V and J ends lost 6 bases and 2 bases, in that order; junction bases with no gene match: 3. The CDR3, as DNA: TGTGCCAGCAGCCCGGGACAGGGGGCCTATAATTCACCCCTCCACTTT. Its protein product is CASSPGQGAYNSPLHF.

The rearrangement links TRBV27 to TRBJ2-2; unclear D gene. This CDR3 spans 11 amino acids. V gave up 3 bases and J gave up 8 bases, with 4 bases separating them. Germline CDR1 reads MNHEY; CDR2 reads SMNVEV (reference sequence). The CDR3, as DNA: TGTGCCAGCAGTTTTGGGGGGGAGCTGTTTTTT. Its translation is CASSFGGELFF.

The rearrangement uses TRBV29-1 and TRBJ2-5, with a tentative D call TRBD2 (5 bases). Germline V gene lookup returns CDR1 SQVTM and CDR2 ANQGSEA. Trimming removed 6 bases from V and 5 bases from J, with 13 bases in between. CDR3 length: 12 residues. In DNA form, the CDR3 reads TGCAGCGTCACTATAGGGAGCGAGACCCAGTACTTC. It yields the protein CSVTIGSETQYF.

This rearrangement joins TRBV18 to TRBJ2-5, with D possibly matching TRBD2 (6 bases). The length of the CDR3 is 13 residues. V gave up 0 bases and J gave up 9 bases, with 11 bases separating them. Germline CDR1 is KGHSH and CDR2 is LQKENI. CDR3 nucleotides: TGTGCCAGCTCACCACCGGGACCGGGGGCCCAGTACTTC. This gives the protein CASSPPGPGAQYF.

In its sample, this clone was seen a few times. The gene calls are TRBV5-6 and TRBJ1-2; D is uncertain. The CDR3 consists of 10 residues. The germline V and J ends were trimmed by 2 bases and 6 bases, with 2 bases remaining between them. Germline V gene lookup returns CDR1 SGHDT and CDR2 YYEEEE. CDR3 loop: CASSFDGYTF. The CDR3 DNA reads as TGTGCCAGCAGCTTTGATGGCTACACCTTC.

This clone was counted only a few times. V gene TRBV2 combines with J gene TRBJ2-3; no reliable D call. The germline V and J ends were trimmed by 4 bases and 0 bases, with 8 bases remaining between them. CDR1 is SNHLY, CDR2 FYNNEI, per germline. CDR3 length equals 14 residues. CDR3 sequence (DNA): TGTGCCAGCAGTGTAATCTCTAGCACAGATACGCAGTATTTT. It translates to CASSVISSTDTQYF.

This sequence joins TRBV5-8 and TRBJ1-2; TRBD1 agrees at 9 bases. Germline V CDR1 and CDR2: SGHTS, YDEGEE. J was trimmed by 5 bases and V by 1 base; bases with no gene match: 6. The CDR3 covers 15 residues. In DNA, the CDR3 is TGTGCCAGCAGCTTGAAGACAGGGGGGGCATATGGCTACACCTTC. It translates to CASSLKTGGAYGYTF.